The 12 T cell receptor beta chains reported below all come from one sample, sequenced in a study of blood T cell repertoires in COVID-19. Assay: immunoSEQ multiplex PCR; the TCRdb copy retains only in-frame clones and omits some. The data contain about 110,000 clones, 80% to 90% of them seen just once; the ten biggest clones take up around 8%. Sequencing input: peripheral blood. The origin of the receptors is a woman over 75 with active or convalescent COVID-19.

With regard to this clone: Other nucleotide sequences in the sample specify the same CDR3. This chain uses TRBV3-1 (or the pseudogene TRBV3-2) with TRBJ2-2; unclear D gene. This CDR3 is 15 amino acids long. V was clipped by 1 base and J by 1 base, with 7 bases between them. CDR1 is LGHDT, CDR2 YNNKEL, per germline (reference sequence). CDR3 amino acids: CASSQGTGNTGELFF. In DNA form, the CDR3 reads TGTGCCAGCAGCCAAGGAACGGGGAACACCGGGGAGCTGTTTTTT.

This chain connects TRBV7-2 to TRBJ1-1, with unresolved D. V was shortened by 5 bases and J by 7 bases, with 14 bases between the two germline ends. The CDR3 spans 13 residues. The germline V gene encodes CDR1 SGHTA and CDR2 FQGNSA. Here the CDR3 DNA reads TGTGCCAGCAGCGTCCGGGGAGCTTATGAAGCTTTCTTT. It specifies CASSVRGAYEAFF.

This clone appeared a single time. V usage is TRBV11-1 and J usage is TRBJ2-7, with 8 bases identical to TRBD1. The J segment lost 1 base and the V segment lost 7 bases, leaving 3 bases of the junction unmatched. CDR1 SGHAT and CDR2 FQDESV come from the germline V gene (reference sequence). The CDR3 totals 13 residues. In nucleotides, the CDR3 is TGTGCCAGCACCCGACAGGGGTCCTACGAGCAGTACTTC. It specifies CASTRQGSYEQYF. The complete variable domain, with remaining parts taken from reference TRBV11-1 and TRBJ2-7, reads EAEVAQSPRYKITEKSQAVAFWCDPISGHATLYWYRQILGQGPELLVQFQDESVVDDSQLPKDRFSAERLKGVDSTLKIQPAELGDSAMYLCASTRQGSYEQYFGPGTRLTVT.

J is TRBJ2-3 and V is TRBV6-6, with TRBD2 identical over 13 bases. Germline V gives CDR1 MNHNY, CDR2 SVGAGI (reference sequence). The CDR3 is 15 amino acids. J gave up 4 bases and V 6 bases, and 4 bases lay outside the gene matches. The CDR3 sequence: CASSLGLAGADTQYF. The CDR3 DNA reads TGTGCCAGCAGCCTCGGACTAGCGGGAGCAGATACGCAGTATTTT.

The CDR3 sequence: CASSQEGEGATTSPLHF. Here the CDR3 DNA reads TGCGCCAGCAGCCAAGAAGGGGAGGGCGCCACCACCTCACCCCTCCACTTT. The V and J genes are TRBV4-1 and TRBJ1-6; TRBD1 is a possible D gene (5 bases). V was clipped by 0 bases and J by 10 bases, with 19 bases between them. Germline CDR1 reads MGHRA; CDR2 reads YSYEKL. The length of the CDR3 is 17 residues.

V and J are TRBV14 and TRBJ1-2; possible D gene TRBD1, 5 bases. This CDR3 is built from 14 residues. V was shortened by 0 bases and J by 4 bases, with 9 bases between the two germline ends. Germline CDR1 is SGHDN and CDR2 is FVKESK. CDR3 protein: CASSQDRGGYGYTF. The CDR3 coding sequence is TGTGCCAGCAGCCAAGATAGGGGCGGCTATGGCTACACCTTC.

CDR3: CASSLSVTGGQTQYF. The CDR3 nucleotides are TGTGCCAGCAGTCTTTCGGTTACAGGGGGCCAGACCCAGTACTTC. This chain uses TRBV11-2 with TRBJ2-5; 9 positions agree with TRBD1. V dropped 6 bases and J dropped 6; count of bases not matched to a gene: 11. The germline V gene encodes CDR1 SGHAT and CDR2 FQNNGV. The CDR3 runs 15 residues.

The V and J genes are TRBV27 and TRBJ1-2; a weak D match, TRBD1 (5 bases). This CDR3 is built from 13 residues. The V gene lost 6 bases and the J gene lost 6 bases, with 14 bases spanning the gap. In germline, CDR1 is MNHEY, CDR2 SMNVEV (reference sequence). The CDR3 loop is CASRAGYQDGYTF. In DNA, the CDR3 is TGTGCCAGCAGGGCAGGGTATCAGGATGGCTACACCTTC.

The chain is built from TRBV27 and TRBJ2-1, with 12 nucleotides matching TRBD1. Germline CDR1 is MNHEY and CDR2 is SMNVEV (reference sequence). J lost 8 bases, V lost 6 bases, and 14 bases had no gene match. The CDR3 spans 17 residues. The CDR3, as DNA: TGTGCCAGCAGGCGCGGCTCGGGACAGGGGGCGGTGGATGAGCAGTTCTTC. It specifies CASRRGSGQGAVDEQFF.

The chain carries TRBV6-4 and TRBJ1-2; D perhaps matches TRBD1 (5 bases). The CDR3 totals 14 residues. CDR1 and CDR2 from the germline V gene are MRHNA and SNTAGT. The V gene lost 2 bases and the J gene lost 1 base, with 8 bases spanning the gap. In DNA form, the CDR3 reads TGTGCCAGCAGTGACGGGCAGGGTAACTATGGCTACACCTTC. Its protein is CASSDGQGNYGYTF.

As concerns this clone: The same CDR3 can be traced to other DNA sequences in this sample. V is TRBV7-3 and J is TRBJ1-2; 7 bases fit TRBD1. V shed 5 bases, J shed 0 bases, and the junction held 3 bases outside the gene matches. CDR1 is SGHTA, CDR2 FQGTGA, per germline. The CDR3 is 14 amino acids. The CDR3 region is CASSPDRTNYGYTF. The CDR3 coding sequence is TGTGCCAGCAGCCCGGACAGGACTAACTATGGCTACACCTTC. The full variable domain, with the rest looked up from reference TRBV7-3 and TRBJ1-2, is GAGVSQTPSNKVTEKGKYVELRCDPISGHTALYWYRQSLGQGPEFLIYFQGTGAADDSGLPNDRFFAVRPEGSVSTLKIQRTERGDSAVYLCASSPDRTNYGYTFGSGTRLTVV.

This clone was seen only a few times. The J gene is TRBJ2-7, the V gene TRBV4-1; TRBD2 matches at 7 bases. The CDR3 consists of 14 residues. CDR1 is MGHRA, CDR2 YSYEKL, per germline. J was trimmed by 5 bases and V by 0 bases; bases with no gene match: 4. CDR3 sequence (DNA): TGCGCCAGCAGCCAAGAAGCTAGCGGCCACGAGCAGTACTTC. Translating gives CASSQEASGHEQYF.